Following are 15 T cell receptor beta chains from one sample sequenced in a study of Ad26.COV2.S vaccination and SARS-CoV-2 variants. Generated by immunoSEQ multiplex PCR, the TCRdb table keeps only in-frame clones and is missing some. This sample has about 350,000 clones; about 90% occur once, and the top ten carry 3% to 4%. The sample consisted of peripheral blood, taken after recovery from COVID-19. The receptors stem from a human donor who had recovered from COVID-19.

This clone was found a few times. The chain combines TRBV9 with TRBJ2-1, with TRBD2 as a possible D gene (5 bases). Trimming shortened V by 3 bases and J by 7 bases, and 20 bases separated the two germline ends. The CDR3 sequence is 16 residues long. In germline, CDR1 is SGDLS, CDR2 YYNGEE. In DNA form, the CDR3 reads TGTGCCAGCAGCGCAATCAGGACGGGGTGGGATAATGAGCAGTTCTTC. It translates to CASSAIRTGWDNEQFF.

The rearrangement links TRBV9 to TRBJ2-3, with D perhaps TRBD1 or TRBD2 (5 bases each). Germline values: CDR1 SGDLS, CDR2 YYNGEE. This CDR3 has 16 amino acids. Trimming stripped 3 bases from V and 2 bases from J, with 16 bases between. This CDR3 is CASSALGPGDTDTQYF. The CDR3 region has the DNA TGTGCCAGCAGCGCCTTGGGACCAGGTGACACAGATACGCAGTATTTT.

The V gene is TRBV10-3, the J gene TRBJ2-5; D is possibly TRBD2 (6 bases). This CDR3 spans 13 amino acids. Germline V gene data show CDR1 as ENHRY and CDR2 as SYGVKD. The V and J ends lost 6 bases and 4 bases respectively, with 12 bases between them. The CDR3 sequence: CAISSSGPETQYF. CDR3 sequence (DNA): TGTGCCATCAGCAGTAGCGGACCAGAGACCCAGTACTTC.

This chain connects TRBV20-1 to TRBJ1-2; D may be TRBD1 (6 bases). Trimming took off 4 bases at V and 4 bases at J, with 19 bases between the two ends. The CDR3 length is 15 residues. Looked up from germline, CDR1 is DFQATT and CDR2 is SNEGSKA (reference sequence). The CDR3 DNA reads TGCAGTGCTATTGATGGGGGCGCGGGTTCCTATGGCTACACCTTC. Translated, it gives CSAIDGGAGSYGYTF.

This rearrangement joins TRBV6-1 to TRBJ1-1; TRBD1 matches at 10 bases. V was clipped by 3 bases and J by 4 bases; unmatched bases: 8. This CDR3 contains 16 residues. In germline, CDR1 is MNHNS, CDR2 SASEGT. The CDR3 DNA reads TGTGCCAGCAGTGATCCGCTCGGACAGGGGGTCACTGAAGCTTTCTTT. It encodes CASSDPLGQGVTEAFF.

The chain carries TRBV28 and TRBJ2-7; D is uncertain. The germline V and J ends were trimmed by 4 bases and 12 bases, with 10 bases remaining between them. Germline V lookup: CDR1 MDHEN, CDR2 SYDVKM. CDR3 length equals 10 residues. CDR3 residues: CASSSSRVYF. CDR3 DNA sequence: TGTGCCAGCAGTTCCTCTCGGGTGTACTTC. Variable domain in full (rest from reference TRBV28 and TRBJ2-7): DVKVTQSSRYLVKRTGEKVFLECVQDMDHENMFWYRQDPGLGLRLIYFSYDVKMKEKGDIPEGYSVSREKKERFSLILESASTNQTSMYLCASSSSRVYFGPGTRLTVT.

This clone came up once. The chain links TRBV6-1 to TRBJ1-2; 9 bases line up with TRBD1. J was trimmed by 4 bases and V by 3 bases; bases with no gene match: 6. Germline CDR1 MNHNS, CDR2 SASEGT. The CDR3 length is 15 residues. CDR3 sequence: CASSDATGGTYGYTF. Here the CDR3 DNA reads TGTGCCAGCAGTGATGCGACAGGGGGGACCTATGGCTACACCTTC.

CDR3 amino acids: CASSETPPWGEQFF. CDR3 DNA: TGTGCCAGCAGTGAGACACCCCCCTGGGGTGAGCAGTTCTTC. The chain combines TRBV2 with TRBJ2-1; no clear D gene. The CDR3 sequence is 14 residues long. V was cut by 3 bases and J by 9 bases, with 15 bases left in between. Germline CDR1 SNHLY, CDR2 FYNNEI.

V usage is TRBV18 and J usage is TRBJ2-3; 11 bases line up with TRBD2. With V trimmed by 2 bases and J by 3 bases, 10 bases remained unmatched. The CDR3 consists of 18 residues. Germline CDR1 KGHSH, CDR2 LQKENI. For the CDR3, the DNA is TGTGCCAGCTCACCAACATGGACTAGCGGGTCGGGTACAGATACGCAGTATTTT. Its translation: CASSPTWTSGSGTDTQYF. Full variable domain (missing parts from reference TRBV18 and TRBJ2-3): NAGVMQNPRHLVRRRGQEARLRCSPMKGHSHVYWYRQLPEEGLKFMVYLQKENIIDESGMPKERFSAEFPKEGPSILRIQQVVRGDSAAYFCASSPTWTSGSGTDTQYFGPGTRLTVL.

The chain combines TRBV3-1 (or the pseudogene TRBV3-2) with TRBJ1-2; D not resolved. Between the trimmed V and J ends, which lost 0 bases and 8 bases, there was a span of 10 bases. Per the germline V gene, CDR1 is LGHDT and CDR2 is YNNKEL (reference sequence). There are 13 residues in the CDR3. CDR3 amino acids: CASSQDAVGGYTF. The CDR3 bases are TGTGCCAGCAGCCAAGACGCAGTAGGGGGCTACACCTTC.

The count of this clone is one. The chain employs TRBV6-1 and TRBJ1-2; a possible D gene is TRBD1 (5 bases). Per the germline V gene, CDR1 is MNHNS and CDR2 is SASEGT. The V gene lost 2 bases and the J gene lost 4 bases, with 11 bases spanning the gap. This CDR3 has 14 amino acids. The CDR3 DNA reads as TGTGCCAGCAGTGAACATGGGGGGGGCTATGGCTACACCTTC. Protein product: CASSEHGGGYGYTF.

This chain's CDR3 is CASSPDRIEAFF. CDR3 DNA: TGTGCCAGCAGTCCCGACAGGATTGAAGCTTTCTTT. This chain joins TRBV12-3 or TRBV12-4 and TRBJ1-1; D is possibly TRBD1 (6 bases). The CDR3 contains 12 residues. Trimming stripped 5 bases from V and 7 bases from J, with 11 bases between.

The CDR3 sequence: CASSSRLAGAHNEQFF. Written as DNA, the CDR3 is TGCGCCAGCAGCTCCCGACTAGCGGGGGCTCACAATGAGCAGTTCTTC. The chain has TRBV5-1 and TRBJ2-1, with TRBD2 matching over 12 bases. V dropped 3 bases and J dropped 5; count of bases not matched to a gene: 6. CDR1 is SGHRS, CDR2 YFSETQ, per germline. The CDR3 spans 16 residues.

The chain carries TRBV6-6 and TRBJ2-7, with D uncertain. The CDR3 is 13 amino acids. Germline V gives CDR1 MNHNY, CDR2 SVGAGI (reference sequence). Trimming removed 0 bases from V and 0 bases from J, with 3 bases in between. CDR3 DNA: TGTGCCAGCAGTTACTCGGGCTCCTACGAGCAGTACTTC. Residues: CASSYSGSYEQYF.

This chain connects TRBV10-3 to TRBJ1-5; possibly TRBD1 for D (6 bases). CDR1 and CDR2 (germline): ENHRY, SYGVKD. V was pared by 6 bases and J by 0 bases, with 12 bases between. CDR3 size: 15 residues. This CDR3 reads CAIREDRYSNQPQHF. The CDR3, as DNA: TGTGCCATCAGAGAAGACAGGTATAGCAATCAGCCCCAGCATTTT.